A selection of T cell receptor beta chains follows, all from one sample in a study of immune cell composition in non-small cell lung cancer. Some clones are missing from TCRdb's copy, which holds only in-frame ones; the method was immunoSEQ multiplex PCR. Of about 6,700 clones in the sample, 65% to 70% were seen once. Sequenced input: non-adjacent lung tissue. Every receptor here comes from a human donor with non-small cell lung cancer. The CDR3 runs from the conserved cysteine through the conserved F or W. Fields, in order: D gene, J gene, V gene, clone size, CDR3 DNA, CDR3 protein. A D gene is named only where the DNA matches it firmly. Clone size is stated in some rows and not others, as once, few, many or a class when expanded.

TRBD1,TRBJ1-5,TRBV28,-,TGTGCCAGCAGCACCGGGACAGGGCTCCGGCCCCAGCATTTT,CASSTGTGLRPQHF
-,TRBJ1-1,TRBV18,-,TGTGCCAGCTCACCAATCAGGAACACTGAAGCTTTCTTT,CASSPIRNTEAFF
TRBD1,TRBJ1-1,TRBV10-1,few,TGCGCCAGCAATCGACAGGGTAACACTGAAGCTTTCTTT,CASNRQGNTEAFF
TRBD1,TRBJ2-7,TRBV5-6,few,TGTGCCAGCAGCTTGTATGACAGGGCCTACGAGCAGTACTTC,CASSLYDRAYEQYF
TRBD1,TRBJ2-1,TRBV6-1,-,TGTGCCAGCAGTGTCTCCCTCCAGGGGGCGGGGTTCTTC,CASSVSLQGAGFF
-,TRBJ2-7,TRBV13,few,TGTGCCAGCAGCAGGACTACCCACCCCTCTTACGAGCAGTACTTC,CASSRTTHPSYEQYF
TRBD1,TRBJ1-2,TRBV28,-,TGTGCCAGCAGTAGGCCGGGACAGGGGGGCCATGGCTACACCTTC,CASSRPGQGGHGYTF
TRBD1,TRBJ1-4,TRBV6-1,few,TGTGCCAGCAGTACAGGGGAGCCGAATGAAAAACTGTTTTTT,CASSTGEPNEKLFF
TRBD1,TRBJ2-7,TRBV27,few,TGTGCCAGCTCGAGGGGGCAGGGGGCAGTCTACGAGCAGTACTTC,CASSRGQGAVYEQYF
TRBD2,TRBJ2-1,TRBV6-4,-,TGTGCCAGCAGTGACGTGGCGGGGGGCGTCAGGGAGCAGTTCTTC,CASSDVAGGVREQFF
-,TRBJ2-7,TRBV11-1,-,TGTGCCAGCAGCTTAAAACGGGGGATGGGAGCCGAGCAGTACTTC,CASSLKRGMGAEQYF
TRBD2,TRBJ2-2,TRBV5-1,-,TGCGCCAGCAGCCCTAGCGGGAGCGTTACCGGGGAGCTGTTTTTT,CASSPSGSVTGELFF
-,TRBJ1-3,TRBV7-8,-,TGTGCCAGCAGCTTTGCCCGGAGCCTGGCAGCCGGGGGAAACACCATATATTTT,CASSFARSLAAGGNTIYF
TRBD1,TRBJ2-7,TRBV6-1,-,TGTGCCAGCACCCAACAGGGGGCGGGGGCCTACGAGCAGTACTTC,CASTQQGAGAYEQYF
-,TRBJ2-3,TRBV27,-,TGTGCCAGCAGTTTCGGAGGGGACACAGATACGCAGTATTTT,CASSFGGDTDTQYF
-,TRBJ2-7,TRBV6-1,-,TGTGCCAGCAGTGCGGGGTCCTCCTACGAGCAGTACTTC,CASSAGSSYEQYF
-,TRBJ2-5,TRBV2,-,TGTGCCAGCAGTACAAGCATTAGGGGCCCACAACAAGGGGAGACCCAGTACTTC,CASSTSIRGPQQGETQYF
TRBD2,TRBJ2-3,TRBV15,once,TGTGCCACCAGCGACAGCGGGAGGGGCACAGATACGCAGTATTTT,CATSDSGRGTDTQYF
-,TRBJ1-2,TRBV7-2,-,TGTGCCAGCAGTCAAGCTGGAGGGCGCGGCTATGGCTACACCTTC,CASSQAGGRGYGYTF
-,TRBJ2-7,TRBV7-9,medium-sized,TGTGCCAGCAGCCCAATAGACGGACTGGCAGATTACGAGCAGTACTTC,CASSPIDGLADYEQYF
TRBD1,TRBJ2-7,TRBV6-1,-,TGTGCCAGCAGTGAAAGTCCCGGGACAGTCTCCTACGAGCAGTACTTC,CASSESPGTVSYEQYF
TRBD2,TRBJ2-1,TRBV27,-,TGTGCCAGCAGTTTAGAGTCGGGGACTAGCGCCTCTGACTCCTACAATGAGCAGTTCTTC,CASSLESGTSASDSYNEQFF
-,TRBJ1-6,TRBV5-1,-,TGCGCCAGCGGAACGGGAGCCAATTCACCCCTCCACTTT,CASGTGANSPLHF
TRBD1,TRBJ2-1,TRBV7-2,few,TGTGCCAGCAGCCCAGGACAGGGGACCTACAATGAGCAGTTCTTC,CASSPGQGTYNEQFF
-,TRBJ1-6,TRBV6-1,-,TGTGCCAGCGCTGCAGGGCCTTATAATTCACCCCTCCACTTT,CASAAGPYNSPLHF
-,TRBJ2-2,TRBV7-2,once,TGTGCCAGCAGCTCCCAGCGCTTGAACACCGGGGAGCTGTTTTTT,CASSSQRLNTGELFF
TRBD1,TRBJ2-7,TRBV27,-,TGTGCCAGCAGCTTTTCTATCGGGACAGGGGGGCACGAGCAGTACTTC,CASSFSIGTGGHEQYF
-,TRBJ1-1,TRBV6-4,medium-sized,TGTGCCAGCAGTGCCACACTACAGGGTAAAGCTTTCTTT,CASSATLQGKAFF
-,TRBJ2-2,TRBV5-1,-,TGCGCCAGCAGCTTGCGTGCAGGGGGGAACGGGGAGCTGTTTTTT,CASSLRAGGNGELFF
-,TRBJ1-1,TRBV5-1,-,TGCGCCAGCAGCTTGACCCCCCAGGGGTCCCTTGAAGCTTTCTTT,CASSLTPQGSLEAFF
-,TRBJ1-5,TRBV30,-,TGTGCCTGGTCGGGGGGAAGCAATCAGCCCCAGCATTTT,CAWSGGSNQPQHF
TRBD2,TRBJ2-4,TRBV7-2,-,TGTGCCAGCAGCATGGACGGGGGGACTAACATTCAGTACTTC,CASSMDGGTNIQYF
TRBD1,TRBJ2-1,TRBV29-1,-,TGCAGCGTTGGACAGGGTTTTGAGCAGTTCTTC,CSVGQGFEQFF
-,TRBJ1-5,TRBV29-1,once,TGCAGCGTAGGACAGAGGGGCAATCAGCCCCAGCATTTT,CSVGQRGNQPQHF
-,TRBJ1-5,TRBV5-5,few,TGTGCCAGCAGCTTTAGGAGCGACGGTTACTATCAGCCCCAGCATTTT,CASSFRSDGYYQPQHF
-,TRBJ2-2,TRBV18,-,TGTGCCAGCTCACCAACAGGGAACACCGGGGAGCTGTTTTTT,CASSPTGNTGELFF
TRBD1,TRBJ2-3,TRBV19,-,TGTGCCAGTAGGAAGGGGGACAGGGGGCGAGATACGCAGTATTTT,CASRKGDRGRDTQYF
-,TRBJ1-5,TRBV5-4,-,TGTGCCAGCAGCCACCGCACAGGTATGGTGGATATGGGCAATCAGCCCCAGCATTTT,CASSHRTGMVDMGNQPQHF
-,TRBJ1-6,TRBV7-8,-,TGTGCCAGCAGCTTAGCGTCCGTGGGGGGGTTCTATAATTCACCCCTCCACTTT,CASSLASVGGFYNSPLHF
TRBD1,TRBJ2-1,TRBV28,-,TGTGCCAGCAGTTTCTTGGAGCTCGGGGCCCGGGACAGGGGACGGTGGAATGAGCAGTTCTTC,CASSFLELGARDRGRWNEQFF
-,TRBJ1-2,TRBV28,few,TGTGCCAGCAGGGGGCCGTGGGGTGGCTACACCTTC,CASRGPWGGYTF
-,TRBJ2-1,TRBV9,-,TGTGCCAGCAGCGTAGTGGGCCAGAACAATGAGCAGTTCTTC,CASSVVGQNNEQFF
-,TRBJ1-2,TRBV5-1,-,TGCGCCAGCAGCCCATTACAGGGAACGGGGGGCTACACCTTC,CASSPLQGTGGYTF
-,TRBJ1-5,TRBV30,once,TGTGCCTGGAGTCGGGAGGGCAATCAGCCCCAGCATTTT,CAWSREGNQPQHF
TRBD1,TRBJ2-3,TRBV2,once,TGTGCCAGCAGTACCGGGACAGGGGTCACGCAGTATTTT,CASSTGTGVTQYF
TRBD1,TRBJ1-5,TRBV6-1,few,TGTGCCAGCAGTGCGTCGACAGGGTCCAGCAATCAGCCCCAGCATTTT,CASSASTGSSNQPQHF
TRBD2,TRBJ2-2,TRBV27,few,TGTGCCAGCAGTTTCGGGCTAGCGGCGAACACCGGGGAGCTGTTTTTT,CASSFGLAANTGELFF
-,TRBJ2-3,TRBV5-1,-,TGCGCCAGCAGCCAGGACATTGGGGGGTGGACGCAGTATTTT,CASSQDIGGWTQYF
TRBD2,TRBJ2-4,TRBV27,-,TGTGCCAGCAGTCTCGGACTAGCTCCGAGTTACATTCAGTACTTC,CASSLGLAPSYIQYF
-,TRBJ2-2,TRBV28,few,TGTGCCAGCAGTTTATTCCCGGGGTGGTCCACCGGGGAGCTGTTTTTT,CASSLFPGWSTGELFF
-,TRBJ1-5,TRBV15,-,TGTGCCACCAGCAGAGAAACAGGGCCCATTCAGCCCCAGCATTTT,CATSRETGPIQPQHF
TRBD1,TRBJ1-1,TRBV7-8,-,TGTGCCAGCAGCCACAAGGGGGCTCGGACTGAAGCTTTCTTT,CASSHKGARTEAFF
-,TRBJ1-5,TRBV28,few,TGTGCCAGCAGTTTTTCTCGGGTCGGCAATCAGCCCCAGCATTTT,CASSFSRVGNQPQHF
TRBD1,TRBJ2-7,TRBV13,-,TGTGCCAGCAGCCTCAGGGGGAGTAGGTACGAGCAGTACTTC,CASSLRGSRYEQYF
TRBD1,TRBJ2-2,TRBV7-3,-,TGTGCCAGCAGCTTAATCCGGACAGGGTTTGGGAACACCGGGGAGCTGTTTTTT,CASSLIRTGFGNTGELFF
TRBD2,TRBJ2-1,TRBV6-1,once,TGTGCCAGCAGCCCAACTAGCGGGAACTACAATGAGCAGTTCTTC,CASSPTSGNYNEQFF
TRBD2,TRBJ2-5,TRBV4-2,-,TGTGCCAGCAGCGGGGGACTAGCGGTGGAGACCCAGTACTTC,CASSGGLAVETQYF
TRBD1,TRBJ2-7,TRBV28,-,TGTGCCAGCAGTTTATTGGACAGGGTTTTCTTCCACGAGCAGTACTTC,CASSLLDRVFFHEQYF
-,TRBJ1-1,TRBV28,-,TGTGCCAGCAGTCCCACAGTGAACACTGAAGCTTTCTTT,CASSPTVNTEAFF